The 7 T cell receptor beta chains below all came from one sample that was sequenced in a study of blood T cells in healthy people across ages. A sample-barcoded 5' primer and a J-beta primer mix were used in a second PCR of roughly 7 to 11 cycles. Each CDR3 protein is one row after TCRdb ran MiXCR on the 5' RACE reads. The data show 700,000 or so distinct CDR3 sequences, about a fifth seen once. Sequences were obtained from blood. The source is a man between 65 and 85 years old in good health.

This chain connects TRBV29-1 to TRBJ2-1, with 9 bases lining up with TRBD2. With V trimmed by 3 bases and J by 2 bases, 5 bases remained unmatched. Germline assignment: CDR1 SQVTM and CDR2 ANQGSEA. The CDR3 runs 15 residues. The CDR3 reads CSVEVVAGAYNEQFF. In DNA, the CDR3 is TGCAGCGTTGAGGTGGTAGCGGGGGCCTACAATGAGCAGTTCTTC.

The chain links TRBV10-3 to TRBJ2-1; D is possibly TRBD1 or TRBD2 (5 bases each). V lost 2 bases, J lost 5 bases, and 16 bases lay in between. Germline CDR1 and CDR2: ENHRY and SYGVKD. This CDR3 has 16 residues. The CDR3 loop is CAISEPSRDRNNEQFF. The CDR3 DNA follows: TGTGCCATCAGTGAGCCTTCCCGGGACCGCAACAATGAGCAGTTCTTC.

This clonotype was seen only a few times. The chain links TRBV7-3 to TRBJ1-6; D is undetermined. There are 13 residues in the CDR3. V lost 2 bases and J 9 bases, leaving 8 bases between the germline ends. Germline V gene sequence: CDR1 SGHTA, CDR2 FQGTGA. CDR3 bases: TGTGCCAGCAGCTTAGGGTTGCGTTCACCCCTCCACTTT. Amino acid sequence: CASSLGLRSPLHF.

This sequence joins TRBV6-5 and TRBJ2-5, with D uncertain. Judging by the DNA end, TRBJ2-7 fits better; the J call may be wrong. This CDR3 contains 15 residues. Germline CDR1 is MNHEY and CDR2 is SVGAGI. CDR3: CASSYAATSSYEQYF. The DNA of the CDR3 is TGTGCCAGCAGTTACGCGGCTACGAGCTCCTACGAGCAGTACTTC.

A word on this clonotype: One end of the junction does not line up with germline, which may come from a read error. The rearrangement joins TRBV5-6 to TRBJ2-7; 7 bases fit TRBD1. This CDR3 is 15 amino acids long. The germline V gene has CDR1 SGHDT and CDR2 YYEEEE. CDR3: CASSFQGVRSYEQSF. The CDR3 DNA is TGTGCCAGCAGCTTCCAGGGGGTACGGTCCTACGAGCAGTCCTTC.

Turning to this clonotype: Because it lacks the conserved phenylalanine or tryptophan at the end, this CDR3 is likely a read error. V is TRBV12-3 or TRBV12-4 and J is TRBJ2-3; the D is unclear. The CDR3 loop spans 16 amino acids. V dropped 6 bases and J dropped 4 bases, with 20 bases sitting between them. This CDR3 reads CASSAAHVAGADTQYS. CDR3 nucleotide sequence: TGTGCCAGCAGCGCCGCACACGTTGCTGGTGCAGATACGCAGTATTCT.

This chain connects TRBV6-5 to TRBJ2-1; 7 nucleotides agree with TRBD2. The J call may be in error: the DNA end matches TRBJ2-7 better. The germline CDR1 and CDR2 sequences are MNHEY and SVGAGI. The CDR3 runs 15 residues. CDR3: CATGWGGNKGYEQYF. As DNA, the CDR3 is TGTGCCACCGGATGGGGGGGGAATAAGGGGTACGAGCAGTACTTC.